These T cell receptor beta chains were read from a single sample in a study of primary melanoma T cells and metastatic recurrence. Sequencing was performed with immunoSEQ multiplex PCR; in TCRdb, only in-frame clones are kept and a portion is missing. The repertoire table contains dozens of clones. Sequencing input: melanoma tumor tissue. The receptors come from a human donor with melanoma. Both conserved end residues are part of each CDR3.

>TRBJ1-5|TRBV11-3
CASSSGTGGAIQPQHF
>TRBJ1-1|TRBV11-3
CASSLFRFSRGTKAFF
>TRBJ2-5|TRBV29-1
CSVEGRRREQETQYF
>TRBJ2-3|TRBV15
CATSRGGPGDAQYF
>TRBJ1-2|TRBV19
CASSLQGKANYGYTF
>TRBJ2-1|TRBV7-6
CASSLVGSGSSYNEQFF
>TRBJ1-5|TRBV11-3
CASSLSGSNQPQHF
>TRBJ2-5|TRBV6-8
CASGSLAGTQYF
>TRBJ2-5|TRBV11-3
CASSLDRDTVETQYF
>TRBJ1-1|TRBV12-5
CASTPLLYASAFF
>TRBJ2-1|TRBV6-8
CASRYLAEGLNNEQFF
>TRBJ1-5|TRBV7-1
CASSTDSYQPQHF
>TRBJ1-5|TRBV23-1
CASSPDRTYQPQHF
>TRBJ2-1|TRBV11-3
CASSLDGTADNEQFF
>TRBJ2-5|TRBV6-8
CASSLTLTGAGQETQYF
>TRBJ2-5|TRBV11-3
CASRPPGNQETQYF
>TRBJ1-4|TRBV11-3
CASSPGRTGGFLGEKLFF
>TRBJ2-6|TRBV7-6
CASSLAGRGLGANVLTF
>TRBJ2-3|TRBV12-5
CASGLGLAGGPSTDTQYF
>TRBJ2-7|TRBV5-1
CASSLGRDMSYEQYF
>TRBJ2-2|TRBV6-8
CASSLGPSTGELFF
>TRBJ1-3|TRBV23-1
CASSQPTRGQAGNTIYF
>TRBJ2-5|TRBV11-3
CASSPGTENQETQYF
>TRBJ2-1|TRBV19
CASISRGYEQFF